This T cell receptor beta chain stems from a study of cytomegalovirus exposure and HLA in healthy donors. Here immunoSEQ multiplex PCR was the method, and the copy in TCRdb shows in-frame clones only, minus some. The sample lists tens of thousands of clones; approximately 92% were seen once. Comments on this clone: The antigen is not known.

Study conclusions and caveats: It was found in a later analysis that first-cohort TCR clusters tended to co-occur in the 100 to 150 validation repertoires. In vitro work confirmed that a few CMV-associated chains recognize CMV antigens. Most TCR sequences proved rare, with some public TCRs found in many donors. Reports credit the classifier with highly specific, highly sensitive diagnosis of cytomegalovirus status.

The CDR3 consists of 13 residues. Germline V gene data show CDR1 as SGHTA and CDR2 as FQGNSA. Trimming took off 0 bases at V and 5 bases at J, with 5 bases between the two ends. The rearrangement links TRBV7-2 to TRBJ2-1; no firm D call. The sample taken for sequencing was PBMCs. This clonotype was obtained from a man aged 18 to 35 in good health and CMV-seronegative. CDR3 coding DNA: TGTGCCAGCAGCTTAGCGCGTCACAATGAGCAGTTCTTC. This sequence encodes CASSLARHNEQFF.